This T cell receptor (beta chain) was sequenced during a study of T cell responses to AZD1222 COVID-19 vaccine. For this clone: Its cognate antigen is unknown.

Sequencing was performed with immunoSEQ multiplex PCR; in TCRdb, only in-frame clones are kept and a portion is missing. The data show about 130,000 clones, with roughly 92% seen just once and around 1.1% held by the top ten. V was clipped by 0 bases and J by 8 bases, with 14 bases between them. CDR1 and CDR2 (germline): SGHRS, YFSETQ. This CDR3 comprises 15 residues. Study conclusions and caveats: Spike-wide vaccine-associated CD4 TCRs dominated at 160-218 and 743-854. Donor demographics were predominantly white British with a female majority; clonal diversity may be underestimated. No repertoire was sampled before or during the peak T cell response, only after it. Reports indicate that nearly half of spike-specific TCRs are directed at unmutated variant regions.

The clonotype comes from an adult who received the AZD1222 COVID-19 vaccine. The sequenced sample was peripheral blood, obtained 28 days after the second AZD1222 dose. The chain couples TRBV5-1 to TRBJ1-4, with a tentative D call TRBD1 (5 bases). The DNA for the CDR3 is TGCGCCAGCAGCTTGGACAGTTCGGGGGGAGAAAAACTGTTTTTT. Amino acid sequence: CASSLDSSGGEKLFF. Supplemented by reference TRBV5-1 and TRBJ1-4, the full variable domain reads KAGVTQTPRYLIKTRGQQVTLSCSPISGHRSVSWYQQTPGQGLQFLFEYFSETQRNKGNFPGRFSGRQFSNSRSEMNVSTLELGDSALYLCASSLDSSGGEKLFFGSGTQLSVL.